This T cell receptor beta chain was profiled in a study of beta chain features in type 1 diabetes. The V gene's germline CDR1 is LNHDA and CDR2 SQIVND (reference sequence). V lost 3 bases, J lost 2 bases, and 10 bases lay in between. This CDR3 is 14 amino acids long. Expressed TCRB transcripts were sequenced after all isolated RNA was converted to cDNA. Only in-frame clones appear in the TCRdb table, and some are missing; sequencing was by immunoSEQ multiplex PCR. Of under 900,000 clones listed, roughly 16% are singletons. Sequencing was performed on naive CD4+ T cells from blood. The rearrangement uses TRBV19 and TRBJ2-5; a possible D gene is TRBD1 (6 bases). The origin of this receptor is a woman between 18 and 30 years old in good health. The CDR3 DNA reads TGTGCCAGTAGTATGTTTGGGACACAAGAGACCCAGTACTTC. Translation gives CASSMFGTQETQYF. The variable domain in full, with the rest retrieved from reference TRBV19 and TRBJ2-5, is DGGITQSPKYLFRKEGQNVTLSCEQNLNHDAMYWYRQDPGQGLRLIYYSQIVNDFQKGDIAEGYSVSREKKESFPLTVTSAQKNPTAFYLCASSMFGTQETQYFGPGTRLLVL.